This TCR beta chain is from a study of shared clonotypes between healthy human individuals. Study-level background: Researchers assigned three CD4 naive, three CD4 memory, two CD8 naive and one CD8 memory plate to each donor. Study conclusions and caveats: Memory subsets had estimated richness that was generally smaller than that of naive subsets. Clonotypes that were shared across a handful of donors made up 4% to 6% of naive CD4 clonotypes. Clonotypes shared by all four donors outscored non-shared clonotypes in generation probability.

Positive CCR7 selection of CD45RO-negative cells yielded the naive CD8 cells, and terminally differentiated effector memory CD45RA+ cells were excluded. The table came from immunoSEQ multiplex PCR; TCRdb's copy has only in-frame clones and leaves some out. Of approximately 720,000 clones in the sample, about 91% were seen once. This CDR3 comprises 14 residues. From germline, CDR1 is SEHNR and CDR2 FQNEAQ (reference sequence). The V gene end was trimmed by 3 bases and the J gene end by 2 bases; junction bases not matched to a gene: 4. This clone was counted a single time. The antigen remains unidentified.

The sample consisted of naive CD8+ T cells sorted from blood. The source is a man aged 25-45 years in good health. The chain links TRBV7-9 to TRBJ2-7; TRBD1 aligns across 7 bases. In DNA form, the CDR3 reads TGTGCCAGCAGCTTGGACAGGTACGCCTACGAGCAGTACTTC. Translated: CASSLDRYAYEQYF.